Listed here is a single TCR beta chain. The antigen remains unidentified. Other nucleotide sequences from this sample produce the same CDR3. This specimen belongs to a study of siplizumab effects on memory and regulatory T cells. V lost 3 bases to trimming and J lost 8 bases, with 10 bases between them. This CDR3 is built from 13 residues. Germline CDR1 is SGHVS and CDR2 is FQNEAQ. Study results and limitations: In unstimulated cells, naive T cells appeared more diverse than memory T cells and seemed major alloresponse contributors. Siplizumab significantly lowered the alloreactive sequences that could be traced to unstimulated CD4+ memory cells. An assignable naive or memory phenotype was lacking in roughly 75-95% of proliferating CD4+ or CD8+ clones.

Produced via immunoSEQ multiplex PCR; TCRdb's table is partial and in-frame only. Among fewer than 85,000 clones listed, roughly 86% were seen once. This receptor was identified in a human donor in good health. The source material was Tregs sorted from blood. V and J are TRBV7-8 and TRBJ1-4; D perhaps matches TRBD1 (5 bases). CDR3 sequence: CASSFAGREKLFF. Written as DNA, the CDR3 is TGTGCCAGCAGCTTTGCGGGACGGGAAAAACTGTTTTTT. The complete variable domain, with remaining parts taken from reference TRBV7-8 and TRBJ1-4, reads GAGVSQSPRYKVAKRGQDVALRCDPISGHVSLFWYQQALGQGPEFLTYFQNEAQLDKSGLPSDRFFAERPEGSVSTLKIQRTQQEDSAVYLCASSFAGREKLFFGSGTQLSVL.